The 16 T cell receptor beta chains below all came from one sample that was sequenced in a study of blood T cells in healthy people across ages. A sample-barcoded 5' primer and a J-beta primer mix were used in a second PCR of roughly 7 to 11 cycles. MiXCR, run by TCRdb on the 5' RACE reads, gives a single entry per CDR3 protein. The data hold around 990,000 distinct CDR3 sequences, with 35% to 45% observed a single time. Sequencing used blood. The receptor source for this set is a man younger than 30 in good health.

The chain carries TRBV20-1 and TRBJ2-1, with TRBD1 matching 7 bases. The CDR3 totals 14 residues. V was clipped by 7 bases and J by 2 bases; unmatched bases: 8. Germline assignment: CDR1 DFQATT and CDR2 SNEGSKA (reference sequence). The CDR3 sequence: CSVTGATTYNEQFF. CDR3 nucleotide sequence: TGCAGTGTAACAGGGGCAACGACCTACAATGAGCAGTTCTTC.

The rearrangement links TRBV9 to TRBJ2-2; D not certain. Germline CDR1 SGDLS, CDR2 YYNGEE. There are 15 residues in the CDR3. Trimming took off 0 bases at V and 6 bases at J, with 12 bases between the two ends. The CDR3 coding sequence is TGTGCCAGCAGCGTAGTTGGCAGGCCCGCCGGGGAGCTGTTTTTT. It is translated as CASSVVGRPAGELFF.

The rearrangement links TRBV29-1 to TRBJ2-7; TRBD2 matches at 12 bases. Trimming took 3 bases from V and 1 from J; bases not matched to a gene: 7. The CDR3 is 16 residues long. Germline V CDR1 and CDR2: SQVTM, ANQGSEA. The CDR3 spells CSVDGLAGRRSYEQYF. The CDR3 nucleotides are TGCAGCGTTGACGGACTAGCGGGAAGGCGTTCCTACGAGCAGTACTTC.

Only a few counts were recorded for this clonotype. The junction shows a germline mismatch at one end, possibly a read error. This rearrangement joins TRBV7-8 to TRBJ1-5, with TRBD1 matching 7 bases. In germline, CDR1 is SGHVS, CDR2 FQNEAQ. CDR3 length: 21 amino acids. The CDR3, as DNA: TGTGCCAGCAGCTTGCGTCTGGGACGGCAGGGGGGGTACGGTAGCACTCAGCCCCAGCATTTT. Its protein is CASSLRLGRQGGYGSTQPQHF.

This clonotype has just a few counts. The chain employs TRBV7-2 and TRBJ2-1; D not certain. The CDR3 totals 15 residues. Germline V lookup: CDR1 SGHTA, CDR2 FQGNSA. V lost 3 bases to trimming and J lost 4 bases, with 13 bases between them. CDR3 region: CASSFNRAWYNEQFF. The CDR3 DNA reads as TGTGCCAGCAGCTTCAACCGGGCCTGGTACAATGAGCAGTTCTTC. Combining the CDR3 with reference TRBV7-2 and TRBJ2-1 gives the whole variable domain GAGVSQSPSNKVTEKGKDVELRCDPISGHTALYWYRQSLGQGLEFLIYFQGNSAPDKSGLPSDRFSAERTGGSVSTLTIQRTQQEDSAVYLCASSFNRAWYNEQFFGPGTRLTVL.

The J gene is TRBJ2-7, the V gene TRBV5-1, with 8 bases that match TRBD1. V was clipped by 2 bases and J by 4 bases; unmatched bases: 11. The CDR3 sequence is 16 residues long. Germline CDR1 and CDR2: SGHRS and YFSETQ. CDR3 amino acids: CASSFITGGVSYEQYF. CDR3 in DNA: TGCGCCAGCAGCTTTATTACAGGGGGAGTATCTTACGAGCAGTACTTC.

The CDR3 spells CASSTPSGGRPSDTQYF. In DNA, the CDR3 is TGTGCCAGCAGTACGCCTAGCGGGGGGCGGCCTAGCGATACGCAGTATTTT. The J gene is TRBJ2-3, the V gene TRBV6-2 or TRBV6-3, with TRBD2 matching over 11 bases. The CDR3 has 17 residues. With V trimmed by 5 bases and J by 6 bases, 13 bases remained unmatched. Germline V gene sequence: CDR1 MNHEY, CDR2 SVGEGT.

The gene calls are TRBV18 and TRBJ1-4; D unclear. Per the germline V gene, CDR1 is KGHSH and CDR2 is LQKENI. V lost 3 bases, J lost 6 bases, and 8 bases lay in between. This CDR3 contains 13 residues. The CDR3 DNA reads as TGTGCCAGCTCACCTGCGACTGATGAAAAACTGTTTTTT. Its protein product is CASSPATDEKLFF.

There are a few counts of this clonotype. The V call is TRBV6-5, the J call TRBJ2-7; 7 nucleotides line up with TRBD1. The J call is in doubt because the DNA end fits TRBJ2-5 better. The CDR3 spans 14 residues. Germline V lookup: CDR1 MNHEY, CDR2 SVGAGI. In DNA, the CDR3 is TGTGCCAGCAGTCCCTCCGGGACAGCAGAGACCCAGTACTTC. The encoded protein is CASSPSGTAETQYF.

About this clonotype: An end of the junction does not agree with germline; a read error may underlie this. Written as DNA, the CDR3 is TGCAGCGTTATAGGGCTAGCGGGGGGCCTTGTAAGCACAGATGCGCAGTATTTT. Translation: CSVIGLAGGLVSTDAQYF. This rearrangement joins TRBV29-1 to TRBJ2-3; TRBD2 matches at 11 bases. Germline V lookup: CDR1 SQVTM, CDR2 ANQGSEA. The CDR3 has 18 residues.

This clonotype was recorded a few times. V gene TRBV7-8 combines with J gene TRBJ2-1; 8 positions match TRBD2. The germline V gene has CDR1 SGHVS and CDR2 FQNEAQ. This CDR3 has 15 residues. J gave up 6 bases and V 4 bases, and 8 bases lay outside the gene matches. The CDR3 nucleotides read TGTGCCAGCAGCTCCGCCCGGGGGGGCCGCAATGAGCAGTTCTTC. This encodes CASSSARGGRNEQFF.

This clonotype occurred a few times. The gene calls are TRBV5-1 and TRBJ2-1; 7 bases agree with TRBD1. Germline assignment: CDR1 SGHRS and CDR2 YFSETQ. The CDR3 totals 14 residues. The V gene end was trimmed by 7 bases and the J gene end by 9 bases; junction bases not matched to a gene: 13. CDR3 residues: CASVDQRQGGEQFF. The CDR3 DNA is TGCGCCAGCGTCGACCAAAGACAGGGTGGTGAGCAGTTCTTC.

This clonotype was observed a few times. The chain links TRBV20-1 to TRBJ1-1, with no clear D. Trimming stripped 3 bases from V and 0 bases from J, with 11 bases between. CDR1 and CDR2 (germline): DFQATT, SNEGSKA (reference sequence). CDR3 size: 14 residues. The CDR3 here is CSASSTDMNTEAFF. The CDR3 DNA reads TGCAGTGCTAGTTCAACGGATATGAACACTGAAGCTTTCTTT.

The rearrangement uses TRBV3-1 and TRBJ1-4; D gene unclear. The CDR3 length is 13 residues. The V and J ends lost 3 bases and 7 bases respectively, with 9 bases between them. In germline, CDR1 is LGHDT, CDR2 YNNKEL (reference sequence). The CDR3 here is CASSHGSVEKLFF. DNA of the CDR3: TGTGCCAGCAGCCATGGCAGCGTTGAAAAACTGTTTTTT.

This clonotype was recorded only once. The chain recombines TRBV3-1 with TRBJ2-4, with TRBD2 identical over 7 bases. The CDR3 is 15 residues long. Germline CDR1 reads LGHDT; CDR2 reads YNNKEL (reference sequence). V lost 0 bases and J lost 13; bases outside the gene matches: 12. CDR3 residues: CASSQDQSGAPPQYF. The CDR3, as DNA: TGTGCCAGCAGCCAAGATCAAAGCGGGGCCCCACCCCAGTACTTC. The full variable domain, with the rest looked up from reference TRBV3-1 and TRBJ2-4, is DTAVSQTPKYLVTQMGNDKSIKCEQNLGHDTMYWYKQDSKKFLKIMFSYNNKELIINETVPNRFSPKSPDKAHLNLHINSLELGDSAVYFCASSQDQSGAPPQYFGAGTRLSVL.

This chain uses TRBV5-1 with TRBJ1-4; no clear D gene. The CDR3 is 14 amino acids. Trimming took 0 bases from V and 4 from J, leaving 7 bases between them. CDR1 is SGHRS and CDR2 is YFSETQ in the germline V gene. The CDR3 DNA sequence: TGCGCCAGCAGCTTGGGCTCGAATAATGAAAAACTGTTTTTT. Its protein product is CASSLGSNNEKLFF.